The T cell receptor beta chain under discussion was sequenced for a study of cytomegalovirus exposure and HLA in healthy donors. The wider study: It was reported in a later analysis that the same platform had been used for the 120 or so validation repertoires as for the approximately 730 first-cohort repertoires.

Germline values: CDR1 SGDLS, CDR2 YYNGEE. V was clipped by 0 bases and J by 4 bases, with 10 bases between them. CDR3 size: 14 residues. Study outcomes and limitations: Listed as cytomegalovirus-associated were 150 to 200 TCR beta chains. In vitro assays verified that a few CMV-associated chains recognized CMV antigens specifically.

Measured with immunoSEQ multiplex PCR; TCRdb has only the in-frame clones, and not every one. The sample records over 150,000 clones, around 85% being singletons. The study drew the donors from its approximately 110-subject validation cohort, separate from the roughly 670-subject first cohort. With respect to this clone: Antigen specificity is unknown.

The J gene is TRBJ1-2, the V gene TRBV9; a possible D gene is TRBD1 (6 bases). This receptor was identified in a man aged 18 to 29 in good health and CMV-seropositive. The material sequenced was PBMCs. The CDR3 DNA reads TGTGCCAGCAGCGTAGATCAGGGGCCCTATGGCTACACCTTC. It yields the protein CASSVDQGPYGYTF.